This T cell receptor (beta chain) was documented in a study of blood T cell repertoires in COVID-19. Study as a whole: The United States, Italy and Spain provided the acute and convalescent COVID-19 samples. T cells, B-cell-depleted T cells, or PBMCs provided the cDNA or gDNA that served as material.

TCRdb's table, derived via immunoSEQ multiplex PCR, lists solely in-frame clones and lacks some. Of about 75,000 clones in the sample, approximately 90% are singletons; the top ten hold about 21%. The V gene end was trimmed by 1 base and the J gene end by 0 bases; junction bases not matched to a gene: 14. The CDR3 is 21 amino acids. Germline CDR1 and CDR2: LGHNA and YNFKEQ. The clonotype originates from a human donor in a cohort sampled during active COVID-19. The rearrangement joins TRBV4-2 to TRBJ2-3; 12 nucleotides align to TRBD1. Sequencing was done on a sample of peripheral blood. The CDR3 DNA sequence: TGTGCCAGCAGCCAAGTTGGGGACAGGGGGCTCGGGAGCGCTAGCACAGATACGCAGTATTTT. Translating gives CASSQVGDRGLGSASTDTQYF.